This T cell receptor beta chain was sequenced during a study of shared clonotypes between healthy human individuals. Here immunoSEQ multiplex PCR was the method, and the copy in TCRdb shows in-frame clones only, minus some. The repertoire holds some 2,100,000 clones, with 90% to 95% as singletons. The germline CDR1 and CDR2 sequences are GTSNPN and SVGIG (reference sequence). With 0 bases clipped from V and 0 bases from J, the junction kept 13 bases outside the gene matches. The CDR3 extends over 20 amino acids. Naive CD8 isolation took CD45RO-negative cells positively selected for CCR7 and excluded terminally differentiated effector memory CD45RA+ cells.

V gene TRBV30 combines with J gene TRBJ2-1, with 11 bases fitting TRBD2. This sequence originates from a man aged 18 to 30 in good health. Some clones in this sample may be carry-over from other donors' samples. The sequenced sample was naive CD8+ T cells from PBMCs. CDR3 protein: CAWSVLRASGRPSSYNEQFF. DNA of the CDR3: TGTGCCTGGAGTGTTTTACGGGCTAGCGGGAGGCCGAGCTCCTACAATGAGCAGTTCTTC.